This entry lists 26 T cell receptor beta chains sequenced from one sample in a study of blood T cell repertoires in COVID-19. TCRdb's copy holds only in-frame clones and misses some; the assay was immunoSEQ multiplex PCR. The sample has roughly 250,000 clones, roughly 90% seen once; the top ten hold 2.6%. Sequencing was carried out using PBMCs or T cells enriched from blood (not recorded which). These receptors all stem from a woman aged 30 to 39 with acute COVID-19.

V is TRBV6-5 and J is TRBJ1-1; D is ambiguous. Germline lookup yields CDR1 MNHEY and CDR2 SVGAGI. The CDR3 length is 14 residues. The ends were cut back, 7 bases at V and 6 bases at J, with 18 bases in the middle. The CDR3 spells CASTQASWGAEAFF. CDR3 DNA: TGTGCCAGCACTCAGGCCTCTTGGGGAGCTGAAGCTTTCTTT.

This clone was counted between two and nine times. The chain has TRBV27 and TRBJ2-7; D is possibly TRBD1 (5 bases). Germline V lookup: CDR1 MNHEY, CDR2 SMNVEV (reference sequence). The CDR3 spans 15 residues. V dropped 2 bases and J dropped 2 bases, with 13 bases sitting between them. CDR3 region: CASSLGPGLPYEQYF. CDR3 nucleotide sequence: TGTGCCAGCAGTTTAGGACCAGGGTTACCCTACGAGCAGTACTTC.

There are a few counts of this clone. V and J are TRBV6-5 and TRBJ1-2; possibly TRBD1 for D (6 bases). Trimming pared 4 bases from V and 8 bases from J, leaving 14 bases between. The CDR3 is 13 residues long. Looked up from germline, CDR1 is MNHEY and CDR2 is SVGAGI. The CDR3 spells CASSSRDRPGYTF. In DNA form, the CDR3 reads TGTGCCAGCAGTTCCCGCGACAGGCCCGGCTACACCTTC.

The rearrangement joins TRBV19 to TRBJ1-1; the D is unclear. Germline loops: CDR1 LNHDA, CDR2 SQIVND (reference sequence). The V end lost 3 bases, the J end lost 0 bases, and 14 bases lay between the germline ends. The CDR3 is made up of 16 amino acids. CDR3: CASSIRIRYLNTEAFF. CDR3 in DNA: TGTGCCAGTAGTATTCGTATTCGGTACCTGAACACTGAAGCTTTCTTT.

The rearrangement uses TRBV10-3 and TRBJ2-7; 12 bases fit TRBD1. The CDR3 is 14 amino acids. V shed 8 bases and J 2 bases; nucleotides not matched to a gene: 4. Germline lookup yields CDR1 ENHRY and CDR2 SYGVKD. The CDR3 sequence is CAIGDRGPTYEQYF. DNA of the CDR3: TGTGCCATCGGGGACAGGGGGCCCACCTACGAGCAGTACTTC.

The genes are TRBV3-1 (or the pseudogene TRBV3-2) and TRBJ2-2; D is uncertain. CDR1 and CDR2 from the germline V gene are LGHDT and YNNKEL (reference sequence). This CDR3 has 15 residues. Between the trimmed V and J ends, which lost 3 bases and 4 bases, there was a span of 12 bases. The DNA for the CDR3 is TGTGCCAGCAGCCATCGGTACCGATGCACCGGGGAGCTGTTTTTT. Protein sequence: CASSHRYRCTGELFF.

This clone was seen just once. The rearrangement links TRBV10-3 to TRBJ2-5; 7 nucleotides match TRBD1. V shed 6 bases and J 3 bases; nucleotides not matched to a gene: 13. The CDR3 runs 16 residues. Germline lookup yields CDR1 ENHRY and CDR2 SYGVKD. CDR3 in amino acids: CAISHSGTVAEETQYF. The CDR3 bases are TGTGCCATCAGCCACTCCGGGACAGTGGCCGAAGAGACCCAGTACTTC.

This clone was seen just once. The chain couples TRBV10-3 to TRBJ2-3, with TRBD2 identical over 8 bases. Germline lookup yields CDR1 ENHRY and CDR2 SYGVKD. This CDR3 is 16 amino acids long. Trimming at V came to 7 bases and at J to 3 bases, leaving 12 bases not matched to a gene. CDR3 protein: CAINSGGPLTTDTQYF. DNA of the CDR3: TGTGCCATCAATTCGGGGGGGCCTCTTACGACAGATACGCAGTATTTT.

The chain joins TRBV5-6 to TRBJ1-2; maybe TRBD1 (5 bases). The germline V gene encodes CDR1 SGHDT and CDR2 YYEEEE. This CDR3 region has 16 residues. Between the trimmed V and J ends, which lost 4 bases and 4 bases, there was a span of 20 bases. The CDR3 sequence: CASSQGGDRPPYGYTF. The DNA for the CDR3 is TGTGCCAGCAGCCAGGGTGGGGATCGTCCCCCCTATGGCTACACCTTC.

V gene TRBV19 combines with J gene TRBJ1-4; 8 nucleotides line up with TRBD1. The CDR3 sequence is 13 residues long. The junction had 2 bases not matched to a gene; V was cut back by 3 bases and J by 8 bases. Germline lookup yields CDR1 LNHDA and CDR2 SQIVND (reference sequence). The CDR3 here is CASSMQGAEKLFF. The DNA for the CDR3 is TGTGCCAGTAGTATGCAGGGGGCGGAAAAACTGTTTTTT.

Written as DNA, the CDR3 is TGTGCCAGCAGCTTGGGACAGGGCAGGGATGAAGCTTTCTTT. Its protein product is CASSLGQGRDEAFF. The chain has TRBV5-5 and TRBJ1-1; 7 bases align to TRBD1. Losses at the gene ends were 0 bases for V and 7 bases for J; bases not matched to a gene: 6. Germline V gene sequence: CDR1 SGHKS, CDR2 YYEKEE (reference sequence). The CDR3 loop spans 14 amino acids.

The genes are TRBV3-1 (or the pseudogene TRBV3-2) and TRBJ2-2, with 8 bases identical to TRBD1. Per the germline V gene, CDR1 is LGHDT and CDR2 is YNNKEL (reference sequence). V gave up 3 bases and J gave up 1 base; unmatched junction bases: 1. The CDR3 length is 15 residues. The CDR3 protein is CASSHRGRNTGELFF. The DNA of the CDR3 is TGTGCCAGCAGCCACAGGGGGCGGAACACCGGGGAGCTGTTTTTT.

CDR3 in amino acids: CASSPRGSYNSPLHF. The CDR3, as DNA: TGTGCCAGCAGCCCCCGGGGCTCCTATAATTCACCCCTCCACTTT. The chain combines TRBV9 with TRBJ1-6; D call uncertain. Germline V gene data show CDR1 as SGDLS and CDR2 as YYNGEE. V lost 4 bases and J 0 bases, leaving 8 bases between the germline ends. The CDR3 is 15 amino acids.

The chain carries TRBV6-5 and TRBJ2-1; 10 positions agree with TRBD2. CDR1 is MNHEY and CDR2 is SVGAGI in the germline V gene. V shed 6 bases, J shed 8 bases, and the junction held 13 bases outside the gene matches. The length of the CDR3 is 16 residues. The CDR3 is CASRYTSGGEGYEQFF. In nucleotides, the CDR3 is TGTGCCAGCAGATACACCAGCGGGGGGGAGGGATATGAGCAGTTCTTC.

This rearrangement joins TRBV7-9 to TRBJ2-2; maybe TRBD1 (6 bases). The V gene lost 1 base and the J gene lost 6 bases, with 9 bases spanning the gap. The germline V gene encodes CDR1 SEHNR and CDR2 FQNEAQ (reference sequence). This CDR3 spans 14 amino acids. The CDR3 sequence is CASSLDRAAGELFF. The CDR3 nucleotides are TGTGCCAGCAGCTTAGACAGGGCGGCCGGGGAGCTGTTTTTT. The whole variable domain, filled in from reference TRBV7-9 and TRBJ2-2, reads DTGVSQNPRHKITKRGQNVTFRCDPISEHNRLYWYRQTLGQGPEFLTYFQNEAQLEKSRLLSDRFSAERPKGSFSTLEIQRTEQGDSAMYLCASSLDRAAGELFFGEGSRLTVL.

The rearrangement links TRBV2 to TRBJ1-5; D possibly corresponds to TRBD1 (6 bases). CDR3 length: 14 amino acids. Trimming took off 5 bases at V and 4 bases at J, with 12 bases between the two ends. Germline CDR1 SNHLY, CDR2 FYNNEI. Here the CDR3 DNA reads TGTGCCAGCAGTACACAGGGCCGAAATCAGCCCCAGCATTTT. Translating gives CASSTQGRNQPQHF. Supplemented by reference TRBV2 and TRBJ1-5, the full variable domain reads EPEVTQTPSHQVTQMGQEVILRCVPISNHLYFYWYRQILGQKVEFLVSFYNNEISEKSEIFDDQFSVERPDGSNFTLKIRSTKLEDSAMYFCASSTQGRNQPQHFGDGTRLSIL.

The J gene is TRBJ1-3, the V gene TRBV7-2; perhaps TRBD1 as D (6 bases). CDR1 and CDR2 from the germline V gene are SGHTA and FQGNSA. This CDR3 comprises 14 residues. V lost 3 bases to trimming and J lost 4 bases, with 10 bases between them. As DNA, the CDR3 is TGTGCCAGCAGCTTGAACAGGGCGGGAAACACCATATATTTT. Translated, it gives CASSLNRAGNTIYF.

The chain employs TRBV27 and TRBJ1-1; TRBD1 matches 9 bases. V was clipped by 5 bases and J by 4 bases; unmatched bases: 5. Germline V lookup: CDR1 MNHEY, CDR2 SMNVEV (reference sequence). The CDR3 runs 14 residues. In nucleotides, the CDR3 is TGTGCCAGCAGTGTGGACAGGGGAAGCACTGAAGCTTTCTTT. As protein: CASSVDRGSTEAFF.

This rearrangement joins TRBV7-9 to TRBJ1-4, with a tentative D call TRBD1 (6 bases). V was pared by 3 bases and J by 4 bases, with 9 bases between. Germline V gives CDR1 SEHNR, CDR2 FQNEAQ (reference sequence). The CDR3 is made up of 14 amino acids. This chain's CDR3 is CASSLTGVNEKLFF. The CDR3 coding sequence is TGTGCCAGCAGCTTGACAGGAGTTAATGAAAAACTGTTTTTT. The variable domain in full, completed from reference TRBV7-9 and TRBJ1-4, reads DTGVSQNPRHKITKRGQNVTFRCDPISEHNRLYWYRQTLGQGPEFLTYFQNEAQLEKSRLLSDRFSAERPKGSFSTLEIQRTEQGDSAMYLCASSLTGVNEKLFFGSGTQLSVL.

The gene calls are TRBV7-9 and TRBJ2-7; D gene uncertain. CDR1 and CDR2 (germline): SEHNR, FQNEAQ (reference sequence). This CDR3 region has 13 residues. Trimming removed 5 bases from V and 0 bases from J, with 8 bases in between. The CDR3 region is CASSARSSYEQYF. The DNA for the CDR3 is TGTGCCAGCAGCGCCCGCAGCTCCTACGAGCAGTACTTC.

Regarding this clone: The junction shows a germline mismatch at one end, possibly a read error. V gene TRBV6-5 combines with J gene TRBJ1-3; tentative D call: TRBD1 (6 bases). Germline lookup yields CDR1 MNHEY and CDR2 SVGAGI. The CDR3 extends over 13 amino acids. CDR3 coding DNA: TGTGCCAGCAGCCTAACCCCAACAGGGTGGCCCAATTTT. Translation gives CASSLTPTGWPNF.

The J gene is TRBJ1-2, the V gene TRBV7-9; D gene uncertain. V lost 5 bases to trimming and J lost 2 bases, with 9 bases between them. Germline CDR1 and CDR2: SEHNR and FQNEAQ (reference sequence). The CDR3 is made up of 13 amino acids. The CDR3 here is CASSPRSNYGYTF. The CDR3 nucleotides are TGTGCCAGCAGCCCCCGGAGCAACTATGGCTACACCTTC.

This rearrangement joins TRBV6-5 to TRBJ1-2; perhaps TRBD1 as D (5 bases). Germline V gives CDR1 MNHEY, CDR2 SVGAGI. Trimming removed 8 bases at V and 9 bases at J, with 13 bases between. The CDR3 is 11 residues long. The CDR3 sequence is CASDVGGRYTF. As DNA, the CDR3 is TGTGCCAGCGATGTGGGGGGTCGCTACACCTTC.

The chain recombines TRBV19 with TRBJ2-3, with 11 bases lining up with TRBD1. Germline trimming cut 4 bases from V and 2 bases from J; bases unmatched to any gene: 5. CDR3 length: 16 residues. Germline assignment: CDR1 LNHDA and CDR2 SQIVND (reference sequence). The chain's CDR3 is CASSTRTGGYTDTQYF. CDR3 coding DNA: TGTGCCAGTAGTACCAGGACAGGGGGCTACACAGATACGCAGTATTTT. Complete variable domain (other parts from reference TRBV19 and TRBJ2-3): DGGITQSPKYLFRKEGQNVTLSCEQNLNHDAMYWYRQDPGQGLRLIYYSQIVNDFQKGDIAEGYSVSREKKESFPLTVTSAQKNPTAFYLCASSTRTGGYTDTQYFGPGTRLTVL.

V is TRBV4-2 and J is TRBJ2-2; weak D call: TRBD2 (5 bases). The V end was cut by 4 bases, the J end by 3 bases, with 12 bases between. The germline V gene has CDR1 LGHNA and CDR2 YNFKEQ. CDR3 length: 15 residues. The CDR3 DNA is TGTGCCAGCAGCCCCGGACTCGGGGACACCGGGGAGCTGTTTTTT. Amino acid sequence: CASSPGLGDTGELFF.

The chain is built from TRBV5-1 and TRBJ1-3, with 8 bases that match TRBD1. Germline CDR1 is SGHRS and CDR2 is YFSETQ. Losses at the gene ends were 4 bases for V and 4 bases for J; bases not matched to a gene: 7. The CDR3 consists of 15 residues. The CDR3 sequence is CASSQGQVGGNTIYF. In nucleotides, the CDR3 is TGCGCCAGCAGCCAGGGACAGGTGGGCGGAAACACCATATATTTT. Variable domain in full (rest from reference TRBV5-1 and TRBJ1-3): KAGVTQTPRYLIKTRGQQVTLSCSPISGHRSVSWYQQTPGQGLQFLFEYFSETQRNKGNFPGRFSGRQFSNSRSEMNVSTLELGDSALYLCASSQGQVGGNTIYFGEGSWLTVV.